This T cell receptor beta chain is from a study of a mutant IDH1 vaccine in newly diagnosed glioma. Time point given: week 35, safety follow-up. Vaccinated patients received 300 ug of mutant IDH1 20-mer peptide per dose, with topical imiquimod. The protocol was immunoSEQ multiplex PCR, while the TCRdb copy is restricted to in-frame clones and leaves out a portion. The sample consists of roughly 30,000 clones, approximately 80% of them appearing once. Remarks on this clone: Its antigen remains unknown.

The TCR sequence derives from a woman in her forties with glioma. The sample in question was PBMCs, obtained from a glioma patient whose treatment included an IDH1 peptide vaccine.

CDR3 region: CASSPGFPYEQYF. In DNA, the CDR3 is TGTGCCAGCAGTCCGGGGTTCCCCTACGAGCAGTACTTC. The gene calls are TRBV27 and TRBJ2-7, with D possibly TRBD2 on 5 matching bases. This CDR3 is 13 amino acids long. V gave up 5 bases and J gave up 2 bases, with 10 bases separating them. Germline lookup yields CDR1 MNHEY and CDR2 SMNVEV (reference sequence).